A selection of T cell receptor beta chains follows, all from one sample in a study of blood T cell repertoires in COVID-19. Clones were sequenced by immunoSEQ multiplex PCR, and TCRdb holds only the in-frame ones, with some missing. Among some 170,000 clones listed, approximately 84% were seen once. Material: peripheral blood. The receptors shown here come from a man aged 40-49 years with acute or convalescent COVID-19. The CDR3 runs from the conserved cysteine through the conserved F or W. The D gene is left open where the match is weak. The size entry is marked missing in some rows and otherwise reads once, few, many or a size class.

d_gene: .
j_gene: TRBJ1-1
v_gene: TRBV7-9
abundance: .
CDR3aa: CASSLAQGLGTEAFF
CDR3nt: TGTGCCAGCAGCTTAGCGCAGGGTTTGGGCACTGAAGCTTTCTTT

d_gene: TRBD1
j_gene: TRBJ2-3
v_gene: TRBV19
abundance: .
CDR3aa: CASKGTGNSDTQYF
CDR3nt: TGTGCCAGTAAGGGGACAGGGAATTCGGATACGCAGTATTTT

d_gene: .
j_gene: TRBJ1-6
v_gene: TRBV2
abundance: .
CDR3aa: CASSDREGSPLHF
CDR3nt: TGTGCCAGCAGTGACCGGGAGGGATCACCCCTCCACTTT

d_gene: .
j_gene: TRBJ1-4
v_gene: TRBV7-2
abundance: .
CDR3aa: CASSPRQPPNEKLFF
CDR3nt: TGTGCCAGCAGCCCGAGACAGCCTCCTAATGAAAAACTGTTTTTT

d_gene: TRBD1
j_gene: TRBJ2-2
v_gene: TRBV5-1
abundance: .
CDR3aa: CASSFTTGVAGELFF
CDR3nt: TGCGCCAGCAGCTTTACAACAGGGGTGGCCGGGGAGCTGTTTTTT

d_gene: .
j_gene: TRBJ2-1
v_gene: TRBV5-1
abundance: .
CDR3aa: CASSPFRDAYNEQFF
CDR3nt: TGCGCCAGCAGTCCCTTTCGGGATGCGTACAATGAGCAGTTCTTC

d_gene: .
j_gene: TRBJ2-2
v_gene: TRBV28
abundance: few
CDR3aa: CASSPSENTGELFF
CDR3nt: TGTGCCAGCAGTCCTAGCGAGAACACCGGGGAGCTGTTTTTT

d_gene: TRBD2
j_gene: TRBJ2-1
v_gene: TRBV10-3
abundance: .
CDR3aa: CAISESGGGRVHEQFF
CDR3nt: TGTGCCATCAGTGAGTCCGGCGGGGGGAGGGTCCATGAGCAGTTCTTC

d_gene: .
j_gene: TRBJ1-1
v_gene: TRBV7-9
abundance: .
CDR3aa: CASSTSLDRFSSGF
CDR3nt: TGTGCCAGCAGCACCTCTCTCGACAGGTTCAGCTCGGGATTT

d_gene: TRBD1
j_gene: TRBJ1-1
v_gene: TRBV3-1/TRBV3-2
abundance: .
CDR3aa: CASNYRGDDGAFF
CDR3nt: TGTGCCAGCAACTACAGGGGTGATGATGGAGCTTTCTTT

d_gene: TRBD1
j_gene: TRBJ2-7
v_gene: TRBV27
abundance: .
CDR3aa: CASSSTGTGLYEQYF
CDR3nt: TGTGCCAGCAGTTCCACCGGGACAGGGCTCTACGAGCAGTACTTC

d_gene: .
j_gene: TRBJ2-5
v_gene: TRBV6-5
abundance: .
CDR3aa: CASSRRTAETQYF
CDR3nt: TGTGCCAGCAGTCGGAGGACAGCGGAGACCCAGTACTTC

d_gene: TRBD1
j_gene: TRBJ2-1
v_gene: TRBV4-2
abundance: .
CDR3aa: CASSQRLTGGHNEQFF
CDR3nt: TGTGCCAGCAGCCAAAGATTGACAGGGGGTCACAATGAGCAGTTCTTC

d_gene: TRBD1
j_gene: TRBJ1-2
v_gene: TRBV6-6
abundance: .
CDR3aa: CANRDREDGYTF
CDR3nt: TGTGCCAATCGGGACAGGGAAGATGGCTACACCTTC

d_gene: TRBD1
j_gene: TRBJ1-1
v_gene: TRBV28
abundance: .
CDR3aa: CATRLGTGASNEAFF
CDR3nt: TGTGCCACCAGACTCGGGACAGGGGCCTCCAATGAAGCTTTCTTT

d_gene: TRBD1
j_gene: TRBJ1-2
v_gene: TRBV12-3/TRBV12-4
abundance: .
CDR3aa: CASSTGGPGYTF
CDR3nt: TGTGCCAGCAGCACAGGGGGTCCTGGCTACACCTTC

d_gene: .
j_gene: TRBJ1-2
v_gene: TRBV6-5
abundance: .
CDR3aa: CASMVAGSGYGYTF
CDR3nt: TGTGCCAGCATGGTCGCGGGTTCTGGGTATGGCTACACCTTC

d_gene: .
j_gene: TRBJ2-1
v_gene: TRBV9
abundance: .
CDR3aa: CASSPGTPYNEQFF
CDR3nt: TGTGCCAGCAGCCCCGGGACACCGTATAATGAGCAGTTCTTC

d_gene: TRBD1
j_gene: TRBJ2-3
v_gene: TRBV6-4
abundance: .
CDR3aa: CASSAHGTGADTQYF
CDR3nt: TGTGCCAGCAGTGCCCACGGGACAGGGGCAGATACGCAGTATTTT

d_gene: .
j_gene: TRBJ1-1
v_gene: TRBV10-2
abundance: .
CDR3aa: CASSDIGTEAFF
CDR3nt: TGCGCCAGCAGTGATATCGGGACTGAAGCTTTCTTT

d_gene: .
j_gene: TRBJ2-6
v_gene: TRBV5-1
abundance: .
CDR3aa: CASSNSTGANVLTF
CDR3nt: TGCGCCAGCAGCAACAGTACTGGGGCCAACGTCCTGACTTTC

d_gene: TRBD1
j_gene: TRBJ1-2
v_gene: TRBV18
abundance: .
CDR3aa: CASSPRVRGDSGYTF
CDR3nt: TGTGCCAGCTCACCACGAGTCAGGGGGGATTCTGGCTACACCTTC

d_gene: TRBD1
j_gene: TRBJ1-3
v_gene: TRBV3-1/TRBV3-2
abundance: .
CDR3aa: CASSQPDRAAGNTIYF
CDR3nt: TGTGCCAGCAGCCAACCCGACAGGGCGGCTGGAAACACCATATATTTT

d_gene: .
j_gene: TRBJ1-2
v_gene: TRBV6-6
abundance: once
CDR3aa: CASSLRGSYGYTF
CDR3nt: TGTGCCAGCAGTTTACGGGGGAGCTATGGCTACACCTTC

d_gene: TRBD1
j_gene: TRBJ2-1
v_gene: TRBV6-5
abundance: .
CDR3aa: CASNSRDRYNEQFF
CDR3nt: TGTGCCAGTAATTCCCGGGACAGATACAATGAGCAGTTCTTC

d_gene: .
j_gene: TRBJ1-2
v_gene: TRBV27
abundance: .
CDR3aa: CASSFRDTGGYTF
CDR3nt: TGTGCCAGCAGTTTCCGGGACACTGGTGGCTACACCTTC

d_gene: TRBD1
j_gene: TRBJ2-7
v_gene: TRBV7-9
abundance: .
CDR3aa: CASSHLPGQGSGEQYF
CDR3nt: TGTGCCAGCAGTCACCTTCCCGGACAGGGTTCGGGCGAGCAGTACTTC

d_gene: TRBD1
j_gene: TRBJ1-2
v_gene: TRBV19
abundance: .
CDR3aa: CASKFRDRGYGYTF
CDR3nt: TGTGCCAGTAAATTCCGGGACAGAGGATATGGCTACACCTTC

d_gene: TRBD2
j_gene: TRBJ2-3
v_gene: TRBV30
abundance: .
CDR3aa: CAWSHTAGGNTQYF
CDR3nt: TGTGCCTGGAGTCATACAGCGGGGGGGAATACGCAGTATTTT

d_gene: TRBD1
j_gene: TRBJ1-5
v_gene: TRBV5-6
abundance: once
CDR3aa: CASSLGTGEFSNQPQHF
CDR3nt: TGTGCCAGCAGCTTGGGGACAGGGGAATTTAGCAATCAGCCCCAGCATTTT

d_gene: .
j_gene: TRBJ2-5
v_gene: TRBV27
abundance: .
CDR3aa: CASSFAGSETQYF
CDR3nt: TGTGCCAGCAGTTTTGCCGGTTCGGAGACCCAGTACTTC

d_gene: .
j_gene: TRBJ2-7
v_gene: TRBV25-1
abundance: .
CDR3aa: CASSDPRAYEQYF
CDR3nt: TGTGCCAGCAGTGACCCCAGGGCCTACGAGCAGTACTTC

d_gene: .
j_gene: TRBJ1-2
v_gene: TRBV2
abundance: few
CDR3aa: CASSEEEGVGGYTF
CDR3nt: TGTGCCAGCAGTGAAGAGGAAGGGGTCGGAGGCTACACCTTC

d_gene: TRBD1
j_gene: TRBJ1-1
v_gene: TRBV6-4
abundance: .
CDR3aa: CASSQHGTGLNTEAFF
CDR3nt: TGTGCCAGCAGCCAACATGGGACAGGGCTGAACACTGAAGCTTTCTTT

d_gene: TRBD1
j_gene: TRBJ1-3
v_gene: TRBV12-5
abundance: .
CDR3aa: CASGLTDRGGRNTIYF
CDR3nt: TGTGCTAGTGGTTTGACGGACAGGGGGGGTAGAAACACCATATATTTT

d_gene: .
j_gene: TRBJ1-5
v_gene: TRBV27
abundance: .
CDR3aa: CASSPYQGGQPQHF
CDR3nt: TGTGCCAGCAGTCCGTACCAGGGAGGGCAGCCCCAGCATTTT

d_gene: .
j_gene: TRBJ2-2
v_gene: TRBV9
abundance: .
CDR3aa: CASSPTLGQNTGELFF
CDR3nt: TGTGCCAGCAGCCCCACCCTGGGACAGAACACCGGGGAGCTGTTTTTT

d_gene: TRBD1
j_gene: TRBJ1-4
v_gene: TRBV4-3
abundance: .
CDR3aa: CASRVGTAPANEKLFF
CDR3nt: TGCGCCAGCCGGGTCGGGACAGCACCAGCTAATGAAAAACTGTTTTTT

d_gene: TRBD1
j_gene: TRBJ1-2
v_gene: TRBV5-8
abundance: .
CDR3aa: CASRLGPDRGIDTF
CDR3nt: TGTGCCAGCAGACTGGGGCCCGACAGGGGAATAGACACCTTC

d_gene: TRBD1
j_gene: TRBJ1-6
v_gene: TRBV5-4
abundance: .
CDR3aa: CASSLRGQGISPLHF
CDR3nt: TGTGCCAGCAGCTTGAGAGGACAGGGGATTTCACCCCTCCACTTT

d_gene: .
j_gene: TRBJ2-7
v_gene: TRBV5-1
abundance: .
CDR3aa: CASSSNREGEQYF
CDR3nt: TGCGCCAGCAGCTCCAACAGGGAAGGCGAGCAGTACTTC

d_gene: TRBD2
j_gene: TRBJ2-7
v_gene: TRBV10-3
abundance: .
CDR3aa: CAISVTAGYEQYF
CDR3nt: TGTGCCATCAGTGTTACAGCGGGGTACGAGCAGTACTTC

d_gene: .
j_gene: TRBJ1-1
v_gene: TRBV6-4
abundance: .
CDR3aa: CASSARGNTEAFF
CDR3nt: TGTGCCAGCAGTGCTAGGGGAAACACTGAAGCTTTCTTT

d_gene: TRBD1
j_gene: TRBJ2-7
v_gene: TRBV4-3
abundance: .
CDR3aa: CASSQETGGSYEQYF
CDR3nt: TGCGCCAGCAGCCAGGAAACAGGGGGGTCCTACGAGCAGTACTTC

d_gene: .
j_gene: TRBJ1-2
v_gene: TRBV19
abundance: .
CDR3aa: CASSIDAGSGYTF
CDR3nt: TGTGCCAGTAGTATAGATGCAGGTTCTGGCTACACCTTC

d_gene: .
j_gene: TRBJ1-2
v_gene: TRBV9
abundance: .
CDR3aa: CASSTTDSTYGYTF
CDR3nt: TGTGCCAGCAGCACGACCGACAGTACCTATGGCTACACCTTC

d_gene: .
j_gene: TRBJ1-1
v_gene: TRBV18
abundance: few
CDR3aa: CASSTVGGARAFF
CDR3nt: TGTGCCAGCTCGACGGTGGGAGGGGCGCGGGCTTTCTTT

d_gene: .
j_gene: TRBJ1-2
v_gene: TRBV19
abundance: .
CDR3aa: CASSSATAGYTF
CDR3nt: TGTGCCAGTAGTAGCGCTACTGCTGGCTACACCTTC

d_gene: .
j_gene: TRBJ1-3
v_gene: TRBV5-5
abundance: .
CDR3aa: CASSLGADGNTIYF
CDR3nt: TGTGCCAGCAGCTTAGGGGCAGATGGAAACACCATATATTTT

d_gene: TRBD2
j_gene: TRBJ2-2
v_gene: TRBV15
abundance: .
CDR3aa: CATSRAGLAANTGELFF
CDR3nt: TGTGCCACCAGCAGAGCCGGACTAGCGGCCAACACCGGGGAGCTGTTTTTT

d_gene: TRBD1
j_gene: TRBJ1-1
v_gene: TRBV5-1
abundance: .
CDR3aa: CASRPGTGGRSTEAFF
CDR3nt: TGCGCCAGCAGGCCGGGGACAGGGGGCAGGAGCACTGAAGCTTTCTTT

d_gene: TRBD1
j_gene: TRBJ2-2
v_gene: TRBV29-1
abundance: .
CDR3aa: CSVEGQGLNTGELFF
CDR3nt: TGCAGCGTTGAGGGACAGGGCCTGAACACCGGGGAGCTGTTTTTT

d_gene: .
j_gene: TRBJ1-2
v_gene: TRBV5-4
abundance: .
CDR3aa: CASSLDGYGYTF
CDR3nt: TGTGCCAGCAGCTTGGACGGCTATGGCTACACCTTC

d_gene: TRBD1
j_gene: TRBJ1-2
v_gene: TRBV7-9
abundance: .
CDR3aa: CASSHEYSGTGINYGYTF
CDR3nt: TGTGCCAGCAGCCACGAGTACTCCGGGACAGGGATTAACTATGGCTACACCTTC

d_gene: .
j_gene: TRBJ1-2
v_gene: TRBV7-2
abundance: .
CDR3aa: CASSLMNGGSSGYTF
CDR3nt: TGTGCCAGCAGCTTAATGAACGGGGGGTCCTCTGGCTACACCTTC

d_gene: TRBD1
j_gene: TRBJ1-6
v_gene: TRBV7-2
abundance: .
CDR3aa: CASSLGTGINSPLHF
CDR3nt: TGTGCCAGCAGTCTTGGGACAGGGATAAATTCACCCCTCCACTTT

d_gene: TRBD1
j_gene: TRBJ2-3
v_gene: TRBV5-4
abundance: once
CDR3aa: CASSLGGTVPDTQYF
CDR3nt: TGTGCCAGCAGCTTGGGAGGGACAGTCCCAGATACGCAGTATTTT

d_gene: .
j_gene: TRBJ2-4
v_gene: TRBV30
abundance: .
CDR3aa: CAWSKGGVLAKNIQYF
CDR3nt: TGTGCCTGGAGTAAAGGGGGGGTCCTAGCCAAAAACATTCAGTACTTC

d_gene: .
j_gene: TRBJ2-7
v_gene: TRBV6-5
abundance: .
CDR3aa: CASYSPRQSYEQYF
CDR3nt: TGTGCCAGCTACTCACCGAGACAGAGCTACGAGCAGTACTTC

d_gene: TRBD2
j_gene: TRBJ2-7
v_gene: TRBV3-1/TRBV3-2
abundance: .
CDR3aa: CASSRSGGEYEQYF
CDR3nt: TGTGCCAGCAGCCGGTCGGGAGGGGAGTACGAGCAGTACTTC